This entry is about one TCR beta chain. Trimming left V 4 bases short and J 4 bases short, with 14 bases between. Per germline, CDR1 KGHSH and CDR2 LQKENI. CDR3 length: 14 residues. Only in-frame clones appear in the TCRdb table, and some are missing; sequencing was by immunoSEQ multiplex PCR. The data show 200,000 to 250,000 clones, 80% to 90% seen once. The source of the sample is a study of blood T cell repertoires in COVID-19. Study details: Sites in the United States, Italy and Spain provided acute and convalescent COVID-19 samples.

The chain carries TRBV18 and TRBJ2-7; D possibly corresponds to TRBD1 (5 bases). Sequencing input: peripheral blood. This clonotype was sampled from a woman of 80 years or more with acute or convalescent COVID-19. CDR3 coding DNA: TGTGCCAGCTCACGGGGCACTCTGGGTTACGAGCAGTACTTC. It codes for CASSRGTLGYEQYF.